Here is one TCR beta chain with its context. What it binds is not known. Each and every patient relapsed after autologous stem cell transplantation, and patients got differing brentuximab vedotin exposure. Germline V CDR1 and CDR2: SGHDT, YYEEEE. Losses at the gene ends were 4 bases for V and 4 bases for J; bases not matched to a gene: 5. The CDR3 covers 15 residues. The data stem from a study of PD-1 blockade in classical Hodgkin lymphoma. Study-level findings and limits: There was a significant rise in CD4+ TCR diversity by C4D1, with no such rise for CD8+.

The protocol was immunoSEQ multiplex PCR, while the TCRdb copy is restricted to in-frame clones and leaves out a portion. This repertoire shows fewer than 100,000 clones, roughly 92% found once; its top ten account for roughly 3%. The source is a human donor with classical Hodgkin lymphoma. The genes are TRBV5-6 and TRBJ2-1; TRBD1 agrees at 10 bases. Sequences were derived from peripheral blood mononuclear cells (PBMCs), sampled at baseline. Here the CDR3 reads CASSLGQGGYNEQFF. CDR3 DNA sequence: TGTGCCAGCAGCCTCGGACAGGGGGGTTACAATGAGCAGTTCTTC.